Presented here are 7 T cell receptor beta chains from one specimen sequenced in a study of T cell changes during pregnancy in multiple sclerosis. Profiling relied on immunoSEQ multiplex PCR, and the TCRdb table lists in-frame clones only, not all of them. This sample carries tens of thousands of clones, roughly nine tenths of them seen once, and the ten largest clones take approximately 2.3%. Sequenced here: peripheral blood, sampled in the first trimester of pregnancy. Every receptor here comes from a female donor in good health, enrolled as a control in a pregnancy study.

This clone was seen only once. The chain recombines TRBV2 with TRBJ1-5; TRBD1 aligns across 7 bases. Unmatched junction bases numbered 4, after V lost 6 bases and J lost 5 bases. This CDR3 comprises 13 residues. In germline, CDR1 is SNHLY, CDR2 FYNNEI. CDR3 sequence: CASRYRGYQPQHF. The CDR3 coding sequence is TGTGCCAGCAGGTACAGGGGTTATCAGCCCCAGCATTTT.

This sequence joins TRBV28 and TRBJ1-5; no definite D call. Germline V CDR1 and CDR2: MDHEN, SYDVKM. This CDR3 has 13 amino acids. V lost 4 bases and J lost 6, with 10 bases in between. CDR3 residues: CASSSGYRQPQHF. The DNA for the CDR3 is TGTGCCAGCAGTTCAGGTTATCGTCAGCCCCAGCATTTT.

V is TRBV9 and J is TRBJ2-7; TRBD2 matches 8 bases. CDR3 length: 15 residues. The germline V gene encodes CDR1 SGDLS and CDR2 YYNGEE. With 0 bases clipped from V and 5 bases from J, the junction kept 7 bases outside the gene matches. CDR3: CASSVERAGVDEQYF. In DNA form, the CDR3 reads TGTGCCAGCAGCGTAGAGAGAGCGGGAGTAGACGAGCAGTACTTC.

This chain uses TRBV30 with TRBJ2-1; 14 positions agree with TRBD2. V was pared by 4 bases and J by 9 bases, with 8 bases of the junction left unmatched. CDR1 is GTSNPN, CDR2 SVGIG, per germline (reference sequence). The CDR3 sequence is 15 residues long. The DNA of the CDR3 is TGTGCCTGGATCGCCGGGACTAGCGGGGGTGGTGAGCAGTTCTTC. Its translation: CAWIAGTSGGGEQFF. Together with reference TRBV30 and TRBJ2-1, the CDR3 gives the full variable domain: SQTIHQWPATLVQPVGSPLSLECTVEGTSNPNLYWYRQAAGRGLQLLFYSVGIGQISSEVPQNLSASRPQDRQFILSSKKLLLSDSGFYLCAWIAGTSGGGEQFFGPGTRLTVL.

This chain joins TRBV7-3 and TRBJ1-2; D is ambiguous. Trimming cost V 4 bases and J 6 bases, with 12 bases left between them. The CDR3 has 13 amino acids. Per germline, CDR1 SGHTA and CDR2 FQGTGA. CDR3 in DNA: TGTGCCAGCAGCTCTTTTAACTATGATGGCTACACCTTC. Translating gives CASSSFNYDGYTF.

CDR3 coding DNA: TGTGCCAGCAGCGATAGCCCGGGACTAGCGGGAATAGAGTTCTTC. This codes for CASSDSPGLAGIEFF. This chain links TRBV9 with TRBJ2-1; the match to TRBD2 covers 13 bases. The CDR3 runs 15 residues. J lost 14 bases, V lost 3 bases, and 11 bases had no gene match. CDR1 and CDR2 from the germline V gene are SGDLS and YYNGEE.

The V and J genes are TRBV5-4 and TRBJ2-3, with 11 positions matching TRBD2. V lost 1 base, J lost 7 bases, and 5 bases stayed unmatched. This CDR3 has 15 residues. Germline CDR1 and CDR2: SGHNT and YYREEE (reference sequence). The CDR3 DNA is TGTGCCAGCAGCTTGACTAGCGGGGGCGGACATACGCAGTATTTT. Residues: CASSLTSGGGHTQYF. Using reference TRBV5-4 and TRBJ2-3 for the parts outside the CDR3, the full variable domain is ETGVTQSPTHLIKTRGQQVTLRCSSQSGHNTVSWYQQALGQGPQFIFQYYREEENGRGNFPPRFSGLQFPNYSSELNVNALELDDSALYLCASSLTSGGGHTQYFGPGTRLTVL.